This TCR beta chain comes out of a study of metastatic and nonmetastatic thyroid tumors (dated by TCRdb to about 2020). At the level of the whole study: Repertoires from peripheral blood and from tumor or nodule tissue samples of malignant and benign thyroid patients were compared.

There are many counts of this clone. Its antigen remains undetermined. No clone much larger than this one lies a single base away; base qualities are absent. Overall results and qualifications from the work: TCR beta diversity was reported as significantly higher in malignant tumors than in benign nodules, in both blood and tumor samples.

Libraries were constructed by PCR. Sequencing was performed on an Illumina HiSeq 4000. The TCR beta-chain CDR3 region of each patient was profiled by high-throughput sequencing. In the original analysis: CDR3 differences across clinicopathological groups were used to build a classifier for discriminating distant-metastatic papillary thyroid cancer patients. The Shannon index was used to assess repertoire diversity, and the Morisita-Horn index was used to assess tumor-blood repertoire similarity. In-frame beta chains were kept once TCRdb had trimmed the public reads at Q25 with fastp and called clones with MiXCR. These V and J calls rely on TCRdb rather than the paper's analysis. This sample holds around 37,000 clones; less than 25% were observed only once. The ten largest make up roughly 16% of the sample. No patient had received any treatment before thyroid surgery. Using T-cell receptor beta sequencing, the researchers looked back retrospectively at clinical samples from patients, gathered between about 2012 and 2018.

CDR1 and CDR2 (DFQATT, SNEGSKA) derive from the germline V gene (reference sequence). The CDR3 sequence holds 14 residues, the cysteine and phenylalanine included. The read is trimmed to its CDR3 DNA, 42 bases read in frame from base 1. Germline trimming: 6 bases from V, 6 bases from J; junction bases outside gene matches: 13. Recombination linked TRBV20-1 to TRBJ2-7; 8 nucleotides in the junction match TRBD2. The receptor's source is a female donor with papillary thyroid cancer or a benign thyroid nodule (not recorded which). Some clones in this sample may be carry-over from other donors' samples. The sequencing input was blood. CDR3 sequence: CSARQPGLGSEQYF. The nucleotide sequence is given as TGCAGTGCGAGACAACCGGGACTAGGTTCCGAGCAGTACTTC.